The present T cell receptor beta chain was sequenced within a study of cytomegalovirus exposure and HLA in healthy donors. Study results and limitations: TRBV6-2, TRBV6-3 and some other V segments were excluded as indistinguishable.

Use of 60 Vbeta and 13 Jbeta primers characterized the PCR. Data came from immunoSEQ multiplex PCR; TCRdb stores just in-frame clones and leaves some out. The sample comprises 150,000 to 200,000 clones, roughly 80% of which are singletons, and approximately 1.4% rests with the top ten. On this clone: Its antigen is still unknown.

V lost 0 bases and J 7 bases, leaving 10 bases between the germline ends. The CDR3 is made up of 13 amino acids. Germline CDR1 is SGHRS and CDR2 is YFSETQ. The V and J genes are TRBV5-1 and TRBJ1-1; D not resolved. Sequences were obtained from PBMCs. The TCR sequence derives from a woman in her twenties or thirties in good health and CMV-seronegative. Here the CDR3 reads CASSLGLPIEAFF. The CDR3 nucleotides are TGCGCCAGCAGCTTGGGGCTGCCCATTGAAGCTTTCTTT.